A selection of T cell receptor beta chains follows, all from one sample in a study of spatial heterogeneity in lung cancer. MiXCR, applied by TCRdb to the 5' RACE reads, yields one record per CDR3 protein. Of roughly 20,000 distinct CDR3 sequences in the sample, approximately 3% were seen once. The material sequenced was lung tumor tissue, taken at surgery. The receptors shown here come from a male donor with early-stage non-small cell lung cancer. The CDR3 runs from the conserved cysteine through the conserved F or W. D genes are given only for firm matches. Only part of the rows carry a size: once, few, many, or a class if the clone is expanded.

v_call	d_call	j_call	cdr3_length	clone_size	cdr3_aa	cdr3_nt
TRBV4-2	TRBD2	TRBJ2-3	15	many	CASSQDTSGTDTQYF	TGTGCCAGCAGCCAAGATACTAGCGGTACAGATACGCAGTATTTT
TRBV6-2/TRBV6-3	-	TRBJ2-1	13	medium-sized	CASSYSPGTEQFF	TGTGCCAGCAGTTACTCTCCGGGCACTGAGCAGTTCTTC
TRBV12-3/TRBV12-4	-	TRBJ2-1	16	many	CASSTGLFRAHNEQFF	TGTGCCAGCAGTACAGGGTTGTTCCGCGCCCACAATGAGCAGTTCTTC
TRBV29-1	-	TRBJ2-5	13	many	CSVEIQGRETQYF	TGCAGCGTTGAAATTCAGGGGCGGGAGACCCAGTACTTC
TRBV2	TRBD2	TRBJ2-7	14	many	CASGVGLAVFEQYF	TGTGCCAGCGGAGTGGGACTAGCAGTCTTCGAGCAGTACTTC
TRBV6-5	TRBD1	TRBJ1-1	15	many	CASTPTGTGNTEAFF	TGTGCCAGCACCCCGACAGGGACGGGGAACACTGAAGCTTTCTTT
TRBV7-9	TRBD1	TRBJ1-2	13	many	CASSSGTGHGYTF	TGTGCCAGCAGCTCTGGGACAGGGCATGGCTACACCTTC
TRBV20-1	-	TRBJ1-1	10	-	CSARAPPAFF	TGCAGTGCTAGAGCCCCTCCGGCTTTCTTT
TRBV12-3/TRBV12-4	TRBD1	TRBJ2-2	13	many	CAGKTGPTGELFF	TGTGCCGGGAAGACAGGGCCAACCGGGGAGCTGTTTTTT
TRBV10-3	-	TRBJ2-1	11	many	CAIRASDEQFF	TGTGCCATCAGGGCTAGCGACGAGCAGTTCTTC
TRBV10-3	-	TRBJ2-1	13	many	CAIKGGVVNEQFF	TGTGCCATCAAAGGGGGAGTGGTCAATGAGCAGTTCTTC
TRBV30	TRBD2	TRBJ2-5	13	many	CARTSGAQETQYF	TGTGCCCGGACTAGCGGGGCCCAAGAGACCCAGTACTTC
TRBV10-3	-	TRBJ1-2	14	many	CAITHSGANYGYTF	TGTGCCATCACCCACAGCGGAGCTAACTATGGCTACACCTTC
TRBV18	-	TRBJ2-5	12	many	CASSLTQETQYF	TGTGCCAGCTCATTGACCCAAGAGACCCAGTACTTC
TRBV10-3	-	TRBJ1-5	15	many	CAISESPRLDQPQHF	TGTGCCATCAGTGAGTCGCCCCGCTTGGATCAGCCCCAGCATTTT
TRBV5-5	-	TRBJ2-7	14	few	CATTREGNAYEQYF	TGTGCCACCACCCGCGAGGGAAACGCCTACGAGCAGTACTTC
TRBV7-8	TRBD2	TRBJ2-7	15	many	CASSQVTSGNYEQYF	TGTGCCAGCAGCCAGGTCACTAGCGGAAACTACGAGCAGTACTTC
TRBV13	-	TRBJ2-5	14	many	CASSSGADQETQYF	TGTGCCAGCAGCTCAGGGGCGGATCAAGAGACCCAGTACTTC
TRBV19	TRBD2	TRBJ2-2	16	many	CASSKHSRETAGELFF	TGTGCCAGTAGTAAACATTCGCGGGAGACGGCCGGGGAGCTGTTTTTT
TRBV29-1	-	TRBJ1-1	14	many	CSVEKASFNTEAFF	TGCAGCGTTGAAAAGGCCAGCTTTAACACTGAAGCTTTCTTT
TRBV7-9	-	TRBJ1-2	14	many	CASSLGPGNYGYTF	TGTGCCAGCAGCTTAGGGCCAGGGAACTATGGCTACACCTTC
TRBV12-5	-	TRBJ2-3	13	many	CASGLRFSDTQYF	TGTGCTAGTGGTTTGCGATTTTCAGATACGCAGTATTTT
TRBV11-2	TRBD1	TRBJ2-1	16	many	CASSARDRGYVTEQFF	TGTGCCAGCAGCGCCAGGGACAGGGGGTATGTTACTGAGCAGTTCTTC
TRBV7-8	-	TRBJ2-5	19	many	CASSSPVTSPGPKQETQYF	TGTGCCAGCAGCTCCCCGGTAACTAGCCCGGGACCGAAACAAGAGACCCAGTACTTC
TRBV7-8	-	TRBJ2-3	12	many	CASTRRADTQYF	TGTGCCAGCACCCGGCGGGCAGATACGCAGTATTTT
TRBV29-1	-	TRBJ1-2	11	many	CSGGAGSGYTF	TGCAGCGGGGGGGCAGGGAGCGGCTACACCTTC
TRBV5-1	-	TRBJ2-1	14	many	CASSPGESYNEQFF	TGCGCCAGCAGCCCGGGGGAGTCCTACAATGAGCAGTTCTTC
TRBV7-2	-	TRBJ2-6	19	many	CASSLVWDLKASGANVLTF	TGTGCCAGCAGCTTAGTTTGGGACCTCAAAGCCTCTGGGGCCAACGTCCTGACTTTC
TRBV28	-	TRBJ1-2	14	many	CASSPPGGDYGYTF	TGTGCCAGCAGCCCCCCCGGGGGCGACTATGGCTACACCTTC
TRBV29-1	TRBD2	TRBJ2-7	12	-	CSVEGTKNKQYF	TGCAGCGTAGAGGGGACTAAAAACAAGCAGTACTTC
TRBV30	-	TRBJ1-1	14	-	CAWNLGQMNTEAFF	TGTGCCTGGAATCTTGGGCAGATGAACACTGAAGCTTTCTTT
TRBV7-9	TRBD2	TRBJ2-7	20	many	CASSVTGLRLAGGQRSEQYF	TGTGCCAGCAGCGTTACCGGACTGAGGTTGGCGGGAGGGCAAAGATCCGAGCAGTACTTC
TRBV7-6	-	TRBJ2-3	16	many	CASSRTDLTSTDTQYF	TGTGCCAGCAGCCGGACGGATCTAACTAGCACAGATACGCAGTATTTT
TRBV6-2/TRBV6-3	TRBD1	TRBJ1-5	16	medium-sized	CASSGAWTGGDQPQHF	TGTGCCAGCAGTGGAGCCTGGACAGGGGGAGATCAGCCCCAGCATTTT
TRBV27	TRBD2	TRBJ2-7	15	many	CASSRGLADSYEQYF	TGTGCCAGCAGCCGGGGACTAGCGGACTCCTACGAGCAGTACTTC
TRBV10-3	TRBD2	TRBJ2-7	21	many	CAISESLLGPPSREDPYEQYF	TGTGCCATCAGTGAGTCTTTGCTGGGGCCCCCTTCCCGGGAGGATCCCTACGAGCAGTACTTC
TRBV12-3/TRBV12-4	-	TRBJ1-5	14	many	CASRGDTGNQPQHF	TGTGCCAGCAGAGGGGATACCGGCAATCAGCCCCAGCATTTT
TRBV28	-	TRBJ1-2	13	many	CASSPDNLSGYTF	TGTGCCAGCAGTCCAGACAATCTCTCTGGCTACACCTTC
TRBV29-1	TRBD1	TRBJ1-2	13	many	CSADGDSNYGYTF	TGCAGCGCTGACGGGGACAGCAACTATGGCTACACCTTC
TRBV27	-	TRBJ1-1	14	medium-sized	CASSPGTSGTEAFF	TGTGCCAGCAGCCCCGGGACGAGTGGCACTGAAGCTTTCTTT
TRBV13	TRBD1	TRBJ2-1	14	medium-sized	CASSLPRRGPVQFF	TGTGCCAGCAGCTTACCCCGCAGGGGGCCAGTGCAGTTCTTC
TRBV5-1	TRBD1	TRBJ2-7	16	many	CASSLVGQGAYYEQYF	TGCGCCAGCAGCTTGGTCGGACAGGGCGCCTACTACGAGCAGTACTTC
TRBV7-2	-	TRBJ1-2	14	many	CASSSLIYERGYTF	TGTGCCAGCAGCTCCCTCATTTACGAGAGGGGCTACACCTTC
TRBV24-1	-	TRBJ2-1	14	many	CATSEYRDFGEQFF	TGTGCCACCAGTGAGTACAGGGACTTCGGTGAGCAGTTCTTC
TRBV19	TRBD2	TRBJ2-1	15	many	CASRAGTRLYNEQFF	TGTGCCAGTAGGGCCGGGACTAGACTATACAATGAGCAGTTCTTC
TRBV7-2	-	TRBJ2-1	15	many	CASSLNLPTYNEQFF	TGTGCCAGCAGCTTAAATCTACCTACCTACAATGAGCAGTTCTTC
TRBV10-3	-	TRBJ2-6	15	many	CAINPGSTGANVLTF	TGTGCCATCAACCCTGGCAGTACTGGGGCCAACGTCCTGACTTTC
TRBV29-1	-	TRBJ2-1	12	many	CSVDGPTREQFF	TGCAGCGTTGATGGGCCGACGAGGGAGCAGTTCTTC
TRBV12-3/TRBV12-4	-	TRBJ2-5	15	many	CASSIRAGPQETQYF	TGTGCCAGCAGCATCAGGGCGGGGCCACAAGAGACCCAGTACTTC
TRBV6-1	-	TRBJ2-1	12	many	CASTGIMVEQFF	TGTGCCAGCACAGGGATCATGGTAGAGCAGTTCTTC
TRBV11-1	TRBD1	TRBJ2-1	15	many	CASSFGQGIYNEQFF	TGTGCCAGCAGCTTTGGACAGGGGATCTACAATGAGCAGTTCTTC
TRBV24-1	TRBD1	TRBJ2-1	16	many	CATSDRDRAYDNEQFF	TGTGCCACCAGTGACCGGGACAGGGCTTATGACAATGAGCAGTTCTTC
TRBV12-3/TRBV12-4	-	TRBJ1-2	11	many	CASANFYGYTF	TGTGCCAGCGCGAATTTCTATGGCTACACCTTC
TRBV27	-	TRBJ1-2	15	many	CASSFLSGQPRGYTF	TGTGCCAGCAGTTTTTTATCGGGACAACCACGCGGCTACACCTTC
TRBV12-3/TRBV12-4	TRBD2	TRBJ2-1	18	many	CASSLNSGRAGTYNEQFF	TGTGCCAGCAGTTTAAATAGCGGGAGGGCCGGGACCTACAATGAGCAGTTCTTC
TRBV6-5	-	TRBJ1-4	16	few	CASRKTSASVGEKLFF	TGTGCCAGCAGAAAAACCTCAGCCAGCGTCGGAGAAAAACTGTTTTTT
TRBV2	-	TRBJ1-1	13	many	CASSVDSNTEAFF	TGTGCCAGCAGTGTCGACTCGAACACTGAAGCTTTCTTT
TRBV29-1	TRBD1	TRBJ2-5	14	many	CSVDTTGGRETQYF	TGCAGCGTTGACACAACAGGGGGCAGGGAGACCCAGTACTTC
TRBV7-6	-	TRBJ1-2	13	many	CASSSQGNYGYTF	TGTGCCAGCAGCTCCCAGGGGAACTATGGCTACACCTTC
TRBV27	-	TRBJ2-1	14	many	CASRSYGGAWEQFF	TGTGCCAGCCGGTCTTACGGTGGGGCATGGGAGCAGTTCTTC